This T cell receptor (beta chain) was found in a study of blood T cell repertoires in COVID-19. About the research overall: Acute-phase and convalescent COVID-19 samples originated in the United States, Italy and Spain.

Some clones are missing from TCRdb's copy, which holds only in-frame ones; the method was immunoSEQ multiplex PCR. The data contain 310,000 or so clones, approximately 88% of them singletons. The CDR3 has 16 amino acids. V was clipped by 8 bases and J by 2 bases; unmatched bases: 8. Germline CDR1 reads LNHDA; CDR2 reads SQIVND (reference sequence). The V gene is TRBV19, the J gene TRBJ2-5; the match to TRBD2 covers 13 bases. What was sequenced was peripheral blood. The clonotype originates from a woman aged 45-65 years with active or convalescent COVID-19. The CDR3 bases are TGTGCCAGTTCGCCGATACTAGCGGGGGGGCAAGAGACCCAGTACTTC. This sequence encodes CASSPILAGGQETQYF.